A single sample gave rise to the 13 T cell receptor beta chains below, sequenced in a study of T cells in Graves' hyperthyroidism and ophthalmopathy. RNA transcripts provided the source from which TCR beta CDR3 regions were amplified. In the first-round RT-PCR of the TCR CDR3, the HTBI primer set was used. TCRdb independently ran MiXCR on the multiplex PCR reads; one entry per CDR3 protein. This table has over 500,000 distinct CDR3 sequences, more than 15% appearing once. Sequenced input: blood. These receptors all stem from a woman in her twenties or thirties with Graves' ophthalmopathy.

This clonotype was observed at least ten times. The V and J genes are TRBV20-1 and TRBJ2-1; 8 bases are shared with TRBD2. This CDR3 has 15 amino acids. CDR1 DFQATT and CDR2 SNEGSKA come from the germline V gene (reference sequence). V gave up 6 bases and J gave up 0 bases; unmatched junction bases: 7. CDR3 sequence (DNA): TGCAGTGCCGGGAGGCGGGAGGTCTCCTACAATGAGCAGTTCTTC. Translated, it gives CSAGRREVSYNEQFF.

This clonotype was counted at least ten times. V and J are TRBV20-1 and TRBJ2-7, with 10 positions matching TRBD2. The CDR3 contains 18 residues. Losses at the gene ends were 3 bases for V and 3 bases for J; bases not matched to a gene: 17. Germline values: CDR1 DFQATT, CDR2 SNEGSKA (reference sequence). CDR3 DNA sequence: TGCAGTGCTAGCAGCCTGGCTAGCGGGAGTGTAGGGGACTACGAGCAGTACTTC. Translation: CSASSLASGSVGDYEQYF.

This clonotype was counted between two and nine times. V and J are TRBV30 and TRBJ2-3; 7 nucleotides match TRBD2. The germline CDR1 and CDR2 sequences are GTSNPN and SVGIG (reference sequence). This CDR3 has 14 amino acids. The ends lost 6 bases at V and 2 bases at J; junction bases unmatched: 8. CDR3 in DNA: TGTGCCTGCCGAATGGGGGGGTCCACAGATACGCAGTATTTT. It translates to CACRMGGSTDTQYF. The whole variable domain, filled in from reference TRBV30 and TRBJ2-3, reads SQTIHQWPATLVQPVGSPLSLECTVEGTSNPNLYWYRQAAGRGLQLLFYSVGIGQISSEVPQNLSASRPQDRQFILSSKKLLLSDSGFYLCACRMGGSTDTQYFGPGTRLTVL.

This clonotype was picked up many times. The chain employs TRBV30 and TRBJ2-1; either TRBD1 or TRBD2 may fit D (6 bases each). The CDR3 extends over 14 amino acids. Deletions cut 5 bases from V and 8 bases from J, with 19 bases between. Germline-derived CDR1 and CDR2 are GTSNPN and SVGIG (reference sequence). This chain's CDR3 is CAWQGGLGKYEQFF. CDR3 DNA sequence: TGTGCCTGGCAAGGGGGACTGGGAAAGTATGAGCAGTTCTTC.

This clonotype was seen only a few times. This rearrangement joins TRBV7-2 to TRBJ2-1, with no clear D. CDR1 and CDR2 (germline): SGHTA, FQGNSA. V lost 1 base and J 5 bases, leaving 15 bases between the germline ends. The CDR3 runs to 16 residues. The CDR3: CASSLVFRAFHNEQFF. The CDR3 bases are TGTGCCAGCAGCTTAGTCTTCCGGGCCTTCCACAATGAGCAGTTCTTC. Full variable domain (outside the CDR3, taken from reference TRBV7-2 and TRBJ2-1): GAGVSQSPSNKVTEKGKDVELRCDPISGHTALYWYRQSLGQGLEFLIYFQGNSAPDKSGLPSDRFSAERTGGSVSTLTIQRTQQEDSAVYLCASSLVFRAFHNEQFFGPGTRLTVL.

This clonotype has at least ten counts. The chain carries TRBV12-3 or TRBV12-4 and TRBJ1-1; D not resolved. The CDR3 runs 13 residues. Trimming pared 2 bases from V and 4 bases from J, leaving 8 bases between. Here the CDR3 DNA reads TGTGCCAGCAGTTTATGGCTGGGCACTGAAGCTTTCTTT. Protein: CASSLWLGTEAFF.

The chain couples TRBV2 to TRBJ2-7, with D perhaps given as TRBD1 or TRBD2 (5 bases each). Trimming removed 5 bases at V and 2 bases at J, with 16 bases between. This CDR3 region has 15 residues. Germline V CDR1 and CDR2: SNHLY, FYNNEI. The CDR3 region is CASSTAGWGTYEQYF. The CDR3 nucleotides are TGTGCCAGCAGTACAGCTGGGTGGGGGACCTACGAGCAGTACTTC.

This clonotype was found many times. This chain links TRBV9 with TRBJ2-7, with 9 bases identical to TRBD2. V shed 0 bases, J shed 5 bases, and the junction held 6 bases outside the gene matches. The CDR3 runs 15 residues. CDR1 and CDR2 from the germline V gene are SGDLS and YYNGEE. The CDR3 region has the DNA TGTGCCAGCAGCGTAGATGCGGGAGGGCCTGACGAGCAGTACTTC. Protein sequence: CASSVDAGGPDEQYF.

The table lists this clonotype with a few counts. Here the CDR3 DNA reads TGTGCCATCCTCGTCCGGGGTGAAAACACTGAAGCTTTCTTT. Amino acids: CAILVRGENTEAFF. The rearrangement links TRBV2 to TRBJ1-1; D remains ambiguous. CDR1 is SNHLY and CDR2 is FYNNEI in the germline V gene. This CDR3 region has 14 residues. V was pared by 10 bases and J by 2 bases, with 17 bases between.

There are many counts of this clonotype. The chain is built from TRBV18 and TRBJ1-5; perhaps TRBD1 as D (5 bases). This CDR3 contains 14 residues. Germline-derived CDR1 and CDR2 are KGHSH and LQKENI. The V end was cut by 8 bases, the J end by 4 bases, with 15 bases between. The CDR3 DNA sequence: TGTGCCAGCGAGGGGACCCCGGGGAATCAGCCCCAGCATTTT. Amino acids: CASEGTPGNQPQHF.

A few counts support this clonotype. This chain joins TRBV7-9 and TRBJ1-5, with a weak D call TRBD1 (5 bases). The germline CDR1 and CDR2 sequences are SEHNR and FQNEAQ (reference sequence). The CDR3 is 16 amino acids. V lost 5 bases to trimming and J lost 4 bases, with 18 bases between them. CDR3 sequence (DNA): TGTGCCAGCAGCCATGGGGGGTTGGGGGGGAATCAGCCCCAGCATTTT. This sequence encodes CASSHGGLGGNQPQHF.

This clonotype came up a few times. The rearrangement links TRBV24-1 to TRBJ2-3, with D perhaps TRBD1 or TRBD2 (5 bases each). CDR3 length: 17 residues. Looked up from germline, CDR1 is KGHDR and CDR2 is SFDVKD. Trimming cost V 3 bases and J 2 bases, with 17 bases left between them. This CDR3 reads CATSDPTPGPTTDTQYF. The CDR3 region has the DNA TGTGCCACCAGTGATCCGACCCCGGGACCGACCACAGATACGCAGTATTTT.

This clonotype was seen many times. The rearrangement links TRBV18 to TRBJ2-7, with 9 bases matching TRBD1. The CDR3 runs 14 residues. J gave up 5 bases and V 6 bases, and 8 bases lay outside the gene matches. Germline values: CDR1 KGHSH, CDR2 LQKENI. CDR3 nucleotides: TGTGCCAGCTCTCGGGACAGGGCGCAGGACGAGCAGTACTTC. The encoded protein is CASSRDRAQDEQYF.